This T cell receptor beta chain was documented in a study of T cells in localized non-small cell lung cancer. Notes on the study in general: Prolonged overall survival went with higher T cell density in the blood. Highest T cell clonality was seen in uninvolved adjacent lung, surpassing that measured in tumor.

The CDR3 covers 13 residues. The J segment lost 7 bases and the V segment lost 7 bases, leaving 4 bases of the junction unmatched. In germline, CDR1 is MNHEY, CDR2 SVGAGI. A remark on this clone: No antigen is known for it.

Here immunoSEQ multiplex PCR was the method, and the copy in TCRdb shows in-frame clones only, minus some. The sample includes around 83,000 clones, over 60% of them seen just once. Material: PBMCs, obtained before any cancer treatment. This TCR came from a man aged 35-75 years with stage II squamous cell lung carcinoma. V and J are TRBV6-5 and TRBJ2-1, with TRBD1 matching over 10 bases. The CDR3 bases are TGTGCCAGCAAGGGGACAGGGGCTAATGAGCAGTTCTTC. Translating gives CASKGTGANEQFF.